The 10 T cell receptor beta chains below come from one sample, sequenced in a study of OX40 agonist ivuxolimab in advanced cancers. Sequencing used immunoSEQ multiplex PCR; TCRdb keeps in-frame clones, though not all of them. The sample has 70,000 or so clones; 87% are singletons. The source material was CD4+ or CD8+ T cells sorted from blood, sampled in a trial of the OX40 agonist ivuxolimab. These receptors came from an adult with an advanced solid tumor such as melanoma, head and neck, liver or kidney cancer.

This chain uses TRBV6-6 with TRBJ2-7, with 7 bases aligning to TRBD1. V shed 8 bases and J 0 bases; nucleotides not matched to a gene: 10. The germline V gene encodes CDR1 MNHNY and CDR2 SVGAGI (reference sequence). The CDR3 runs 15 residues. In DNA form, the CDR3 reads TGTGCCAGCGGGGAACAGGGGTTAAGCTCCTACGAGCAGTACTTC. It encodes CASGEQGLSSYEQYF.

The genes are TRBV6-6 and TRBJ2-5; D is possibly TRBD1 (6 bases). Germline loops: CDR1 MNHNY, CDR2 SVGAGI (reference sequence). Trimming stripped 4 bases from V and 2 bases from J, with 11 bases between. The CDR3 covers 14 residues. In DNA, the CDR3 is TGTGCCAGCAGTTTCTACAGGGATCAAGAGACCCAGTACTTC. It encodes CASSFYRDQETQYF.

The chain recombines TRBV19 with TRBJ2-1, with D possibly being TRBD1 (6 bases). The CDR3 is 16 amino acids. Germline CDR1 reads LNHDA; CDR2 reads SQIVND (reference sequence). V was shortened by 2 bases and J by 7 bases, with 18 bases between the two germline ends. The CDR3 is CASSISGQGTMNEQFF. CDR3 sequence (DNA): TGTGCCAGTAGTATATCCGGGCAGGGGACGATGAATGAGCAGTTCTTC.

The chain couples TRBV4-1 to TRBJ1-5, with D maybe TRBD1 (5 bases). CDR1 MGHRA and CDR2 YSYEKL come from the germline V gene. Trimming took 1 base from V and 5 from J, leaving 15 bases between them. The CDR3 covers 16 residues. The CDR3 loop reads CASSQVFRAKDQPQHF. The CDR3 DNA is TGCGCCAGCAGCCAAGTTTTCAGGGCCAAGGATCAGCCCCAGCATTTT.

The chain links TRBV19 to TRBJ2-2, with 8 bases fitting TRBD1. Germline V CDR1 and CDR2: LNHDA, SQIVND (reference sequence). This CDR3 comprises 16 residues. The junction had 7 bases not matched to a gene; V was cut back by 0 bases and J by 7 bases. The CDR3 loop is CASSIDGQGLVGELFF. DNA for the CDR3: TGTGCCAGTAGTATAGATGGACAGGGCTTGGTCGGGGAGCTGTTTTTT.

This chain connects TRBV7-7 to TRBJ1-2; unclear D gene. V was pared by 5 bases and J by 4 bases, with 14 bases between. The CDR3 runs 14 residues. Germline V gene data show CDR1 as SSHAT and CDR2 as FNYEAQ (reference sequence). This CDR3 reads CASSHVRKTYGYTF. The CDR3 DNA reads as TGTGCCAGCAGCCATGTCCGAAAGACCTATGGCTACACCTTC.

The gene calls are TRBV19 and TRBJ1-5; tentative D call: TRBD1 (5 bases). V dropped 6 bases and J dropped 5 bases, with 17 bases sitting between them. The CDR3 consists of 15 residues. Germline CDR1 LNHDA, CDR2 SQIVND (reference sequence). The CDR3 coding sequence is TGTGCCAGTAGCCGAGGGACCCTAGACTATCAGCCCCAGCATTTT. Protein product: CASSRGTLDYQPQHF.

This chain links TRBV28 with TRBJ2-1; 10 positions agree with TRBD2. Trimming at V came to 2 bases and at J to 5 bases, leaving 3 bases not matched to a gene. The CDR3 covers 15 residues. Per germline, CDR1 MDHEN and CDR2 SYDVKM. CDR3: CASSLRLAGNNEQFF. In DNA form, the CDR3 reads TGTGCCAGCAGTTTACGACTAGCGGGTAACAATGAGCAGTTCTTC. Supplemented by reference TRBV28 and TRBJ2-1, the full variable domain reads DVKVTQSSRYLVKRTGEKVFLECVQDMDHENMFWYRQDPGLGLRLIYFSYDVKMKEKGDIPEGYSVSREKKERFSLILESASTNQTSMYLCASSLRLAGNNEQFFGPGTRLTVL.

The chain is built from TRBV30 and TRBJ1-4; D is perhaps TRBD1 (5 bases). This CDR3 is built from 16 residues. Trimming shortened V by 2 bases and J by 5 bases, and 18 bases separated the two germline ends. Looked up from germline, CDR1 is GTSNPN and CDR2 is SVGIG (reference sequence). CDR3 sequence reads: CAWSPGTPGRNEKLFF. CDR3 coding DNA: TGTGCCTGGAGTCCCGGGACCCCGGGGAGGAATGAAAAACTGTTTTTT.

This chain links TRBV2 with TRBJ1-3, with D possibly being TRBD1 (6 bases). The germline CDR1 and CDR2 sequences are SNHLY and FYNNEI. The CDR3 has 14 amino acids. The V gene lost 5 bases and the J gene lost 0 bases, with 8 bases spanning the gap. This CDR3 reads CASSLRGSGNTIYF. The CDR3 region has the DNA TGTGCCAGCAGTCTCAGGGGCTCTGGAAACACCATATATTTT.